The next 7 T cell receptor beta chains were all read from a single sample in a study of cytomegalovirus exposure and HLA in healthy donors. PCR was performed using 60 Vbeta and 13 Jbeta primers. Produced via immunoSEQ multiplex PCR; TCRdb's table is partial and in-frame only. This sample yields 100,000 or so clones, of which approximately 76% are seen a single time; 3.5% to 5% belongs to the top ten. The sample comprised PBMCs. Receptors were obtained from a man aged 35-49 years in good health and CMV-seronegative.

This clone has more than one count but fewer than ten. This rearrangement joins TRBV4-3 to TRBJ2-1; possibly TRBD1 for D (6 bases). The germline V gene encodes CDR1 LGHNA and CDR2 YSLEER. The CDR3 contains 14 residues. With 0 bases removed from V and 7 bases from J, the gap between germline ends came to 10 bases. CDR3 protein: CASSQDGQGNEQFF. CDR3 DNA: TGCGCCAGCAGCCAAGACGGCCAGGGGAATGAGCAGTTCTTC.

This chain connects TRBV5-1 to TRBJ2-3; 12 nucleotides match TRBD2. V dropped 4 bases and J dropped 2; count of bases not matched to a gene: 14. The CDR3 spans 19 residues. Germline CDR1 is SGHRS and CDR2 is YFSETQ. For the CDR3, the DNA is TGCGCCAGCAGCCCCAGAACCGCTAGCGGGGGGGCCCCCACAGATACGCAGTATTTT. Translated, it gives CASSPRTASGGAPTDTQYF.

The CDR3 protein is CASSRPSGQGARKNIQYF. CDR3 bases: TGTGCCAGCAGCCGACCCTCGGGCCAGGGGGCGCGAAAAAACATTCAGTACTTC. V gene TRBV28 combines with J gene TRBJ2-4; 8 positions match TRBD1. This CDR3 has 18 amino acids. Germline V gene lookup returns CDR1 MDHEN and CDR2 SYDVKM. Trimming at V came to 6 bases and at J to 4 bases, leaving 17 bases not matched to a gene.

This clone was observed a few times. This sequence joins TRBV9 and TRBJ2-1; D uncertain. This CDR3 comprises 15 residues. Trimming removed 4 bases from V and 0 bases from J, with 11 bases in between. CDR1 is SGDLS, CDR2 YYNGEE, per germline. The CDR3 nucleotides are TGTGCCAGCAGCCCTACGGGTAGCTCCTACAATGAGCAGTTCTTC. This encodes CASSPTGSSYNEQFF.

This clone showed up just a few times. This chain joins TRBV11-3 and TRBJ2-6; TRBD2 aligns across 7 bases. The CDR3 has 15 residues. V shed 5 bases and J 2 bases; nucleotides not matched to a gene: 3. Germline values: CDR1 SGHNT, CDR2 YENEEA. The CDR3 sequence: CASSRGGTGANVLTF. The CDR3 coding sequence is TGTGCCAGCAGCCGGGGAGGGACTGGGGCCAACGTCCTGACTTTC.

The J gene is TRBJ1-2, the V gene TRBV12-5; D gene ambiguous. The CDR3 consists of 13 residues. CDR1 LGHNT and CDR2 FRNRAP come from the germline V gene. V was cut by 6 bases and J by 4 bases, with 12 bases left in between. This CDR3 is CASGPESSYGYTF. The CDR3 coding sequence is TGTGCTAGTGGGCCGGAGTCCAGCTATGGCTACACCTTC.

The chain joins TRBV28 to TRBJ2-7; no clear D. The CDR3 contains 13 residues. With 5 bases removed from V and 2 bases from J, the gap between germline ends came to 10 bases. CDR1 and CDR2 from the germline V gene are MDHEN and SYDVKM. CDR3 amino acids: CASSRGGAYEQYV. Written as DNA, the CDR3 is TGTGCCAGCAGTCGCGGTGGGGCCTACGAGCAGTACGTC.